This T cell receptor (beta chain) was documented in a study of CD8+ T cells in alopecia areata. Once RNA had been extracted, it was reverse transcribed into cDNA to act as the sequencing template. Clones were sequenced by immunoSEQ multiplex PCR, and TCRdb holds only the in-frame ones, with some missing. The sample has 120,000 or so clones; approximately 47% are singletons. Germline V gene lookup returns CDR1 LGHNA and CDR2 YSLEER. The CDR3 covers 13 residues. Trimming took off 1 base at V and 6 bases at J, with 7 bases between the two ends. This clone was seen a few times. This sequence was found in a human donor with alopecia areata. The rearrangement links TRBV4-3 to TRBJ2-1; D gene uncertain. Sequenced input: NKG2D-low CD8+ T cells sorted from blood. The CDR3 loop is CASSQGFRNEQFF. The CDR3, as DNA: TGCGCCAGCAGCCAAGGATTCCGCAATGAGCAGTTCTTC.